The subject of this entry is one TCR beta chain. The protocol was immunoSEQ multiplex PCR, while the TCRdb copy is restricted to in-frame clones and leaves out a portion. The sample contains 150,000 to 200,000 clones, 85% to 90% of which appear only once. The germline V gene has CDR1 SGHKS and CDR2 YYEKEE (reference sequence). Germline trimming cut 3 bases from V and 2 bases from J; bases unmatched to any gene: 4. This CDR3 has 15 amino acids. This sample is drawn from a study of control samples from healthy donors and cancer patients. This sequence joins TRBV5-5 and TRBJ2-7, with TRBD1 identical over 11 bases. The specimen sequenced was blood. This clonotype originated in a woman aged 25 to 39 in good health. The CDR3 DNA sequence: TGTGCCAGCAGCTCGCCGGGACAGGGGGCCTACGAGCAGTACTTC. It encodes CASSSPGQGAYEQYF.